The clone carrying this TCR beta chain showed up just once. Its cognate antigen is unknown. The data were produced by immunoSEQ multiplex PCR, yet TCRdb's version contains in-frame clones alone and is incomplete. The sample includes approximately 88,000 clones, approximately 70% of them seen just once. The sample originates from a study of shared clonotypes between healthy human individuals. Findings of the study overall: With a few donors compared, around 4.7% of naive CD4 clonotypes were shared.

The clonotype was recovered from a man aged 25-45 years in good health. The specimen was memory CD8+ T cells sorted from blood. Indicated subset: CD45RO+ cells pooled with CCR7-negative TemRA cells.

CDR3 DNA sequence: TGCGCCAGCAGCTTACTCGCAGGGAGGCGCACATACAATGAGCAGTTCTTC. Protein sequence: CASSLLAGRRTYNEQFF. The rearrangement joins TRBV5-1 to TRBJ2-1; TRBD2 might be the D (6 bases). The CDR3 length is 17 residues. The germline CDR1 and CDR2 sequences are SGHRS and YFSETQ. The V end was cut by 2 bases, the J end by 4 bases, with 19 bases between.